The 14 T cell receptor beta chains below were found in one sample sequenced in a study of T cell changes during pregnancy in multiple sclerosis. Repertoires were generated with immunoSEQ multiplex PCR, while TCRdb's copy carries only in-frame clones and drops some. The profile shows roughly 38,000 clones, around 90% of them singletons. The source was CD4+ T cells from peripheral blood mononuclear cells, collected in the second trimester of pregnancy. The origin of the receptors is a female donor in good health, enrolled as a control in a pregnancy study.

In nucleotides, the CDR3 is TGTGCCAGTACCTCGGGAGGGGGCTACACCTTC. Protein sequence: CASTSGGGYTF. The J gene is TRBJ1-2, the V gene TRBV19; D is undetermined. Germline V gene sequence: CDR1 LNHDA, CDR2 SQIVND (reference sequence). The V and J ends lost 7 bases and 8 bases respectively, with 11 bases between them. This CDR3 region has 11 residues.

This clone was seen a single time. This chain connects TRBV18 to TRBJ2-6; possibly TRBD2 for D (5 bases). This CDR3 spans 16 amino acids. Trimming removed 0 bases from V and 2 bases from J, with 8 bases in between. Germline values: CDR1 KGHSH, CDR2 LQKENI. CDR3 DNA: TGTGCCAGCTCACCACCGAAGGGAGCTGGGGCCAACGTCCTGACTTTC. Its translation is CASSPPKGAGANVLTF.

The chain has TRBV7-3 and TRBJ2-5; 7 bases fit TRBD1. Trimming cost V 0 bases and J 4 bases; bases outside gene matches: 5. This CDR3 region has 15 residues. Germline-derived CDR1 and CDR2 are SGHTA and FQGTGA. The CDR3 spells CASSLTTGSGETQYF. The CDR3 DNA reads TGTGCCAGCAGCTTAACGACAGGGTCGGGAGAGACCCAGTACTTC.

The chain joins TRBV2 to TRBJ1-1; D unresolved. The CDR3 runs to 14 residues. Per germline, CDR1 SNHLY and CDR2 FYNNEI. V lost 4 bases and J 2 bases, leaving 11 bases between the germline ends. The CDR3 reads CASSVGSPNTEAFF. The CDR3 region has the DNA TGTGCCAGCAGTGTGGGGAGTCCAAACACTGAAGCTTTCTTT.

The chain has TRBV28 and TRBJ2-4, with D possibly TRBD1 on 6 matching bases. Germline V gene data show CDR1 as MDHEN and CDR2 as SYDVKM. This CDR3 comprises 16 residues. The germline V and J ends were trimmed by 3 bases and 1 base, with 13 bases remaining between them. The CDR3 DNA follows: TGTGCCAGCAGTTTCAGCAGGGGACGGGCCAAAAACATTCAGTACTTC. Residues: CASSFSRGRAKNIQYF.

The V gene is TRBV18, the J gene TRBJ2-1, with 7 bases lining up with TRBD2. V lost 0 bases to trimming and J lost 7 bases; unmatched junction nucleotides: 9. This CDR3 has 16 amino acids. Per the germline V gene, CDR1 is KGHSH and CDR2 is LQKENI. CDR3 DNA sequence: TGTGCCAGCTCACCACCGTCTGGCCAGGGAGGGAATGAGCAGTTCTTC. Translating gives CASSPPSGQGGNEQFF.

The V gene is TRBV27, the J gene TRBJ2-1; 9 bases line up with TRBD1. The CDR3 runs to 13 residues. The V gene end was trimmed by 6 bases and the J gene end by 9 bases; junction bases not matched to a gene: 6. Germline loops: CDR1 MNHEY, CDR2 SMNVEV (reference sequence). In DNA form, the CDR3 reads TGTGCCAGCAGGGGACAGGGAAGATTTGAGCAGTTCTTC. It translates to CASRGQGRFEQFF.

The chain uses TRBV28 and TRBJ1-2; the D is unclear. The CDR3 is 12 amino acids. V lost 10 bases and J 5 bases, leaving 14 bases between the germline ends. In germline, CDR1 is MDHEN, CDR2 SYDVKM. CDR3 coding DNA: TGTGCCACCCGAACACCGGGGTATGGCTACACCTTC. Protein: CATRTPGYGYTF.

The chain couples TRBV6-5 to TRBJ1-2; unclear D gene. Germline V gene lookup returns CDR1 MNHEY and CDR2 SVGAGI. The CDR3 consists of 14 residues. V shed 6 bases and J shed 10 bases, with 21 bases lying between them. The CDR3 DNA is TGTGCCAGCAGCCTCGACATTAATGTCCGCATCTACACCTTC. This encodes CASSLDINVRIYTF.

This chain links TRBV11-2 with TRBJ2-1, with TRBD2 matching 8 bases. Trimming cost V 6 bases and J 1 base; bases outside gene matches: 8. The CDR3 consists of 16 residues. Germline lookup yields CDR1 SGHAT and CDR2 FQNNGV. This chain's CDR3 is CASRYLAGGSYNEQFF. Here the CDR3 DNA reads TGTGCCAGCAGATACCTCGCGGGGGGATCCTACAATGAGCAGTTCTTC.

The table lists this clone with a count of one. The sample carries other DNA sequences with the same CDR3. The DNA for the CDR3 is TGTGCCAGCAGCCCGGGAGAGACCCAGTACTTC. Amino acid sequence: CASSPGETQYF. This chain joins TRBV7-2 and TRBJ2-5; no firm D call. The CDR3 has 11 amino acids. Trimming pared 5 bases from V and 4 bases from J, leaving 5 bases between. Per germline, CDR1 SGHTA and CDR2 FQGNSA.

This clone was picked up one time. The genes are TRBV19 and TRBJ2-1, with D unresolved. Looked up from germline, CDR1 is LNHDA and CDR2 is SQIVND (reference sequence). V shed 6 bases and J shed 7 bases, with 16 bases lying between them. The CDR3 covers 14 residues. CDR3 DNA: TGTGCCAGTAGAAGAGAGTGGAGCCGAAATGAGCAGTTCTTC. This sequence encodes CASRREWSRNEQFF.

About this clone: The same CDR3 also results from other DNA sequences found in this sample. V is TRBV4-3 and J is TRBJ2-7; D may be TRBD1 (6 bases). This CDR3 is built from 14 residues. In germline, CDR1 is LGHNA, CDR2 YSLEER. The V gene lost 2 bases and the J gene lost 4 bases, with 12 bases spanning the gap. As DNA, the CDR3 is TGCGCCAGCAGCCAAAGAACAGGGAAATACGAGCAGTACTTC. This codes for CASSQRTGKYEQYF.

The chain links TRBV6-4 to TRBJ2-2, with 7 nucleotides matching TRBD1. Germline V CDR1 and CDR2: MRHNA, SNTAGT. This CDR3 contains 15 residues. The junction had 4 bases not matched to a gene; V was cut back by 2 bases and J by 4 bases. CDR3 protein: CASSDRGLPTGELFF. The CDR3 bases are TGTGCCAGCAGTGACAGGGGGCTTCCCACCGGGGAGCTGTTTTTT.